The 30 T cell receptor beta chains listed next were all sequenced from one sample in a study of CD8 T cells in Susac syndrome. RNA amounts of roughly 0.5 to 1 ug underwent reverse transcription with random hexamers. TCRdb re-called the immunoSEQ multiplex PCR reads with MiXCR, one entry per CDR3 protein. The sample lists some 120,000 distinct CDR3 sequences, over 90% occurring once. Sequences were obtained from CD4+ T cells from PBMCs. Receptor source: a human donor in good health.

This clonotype has only one observation. This chain uses TRBV28 with TRBJ2-1; D unclear. Trimming took 3 bases from V and 6 from J, leaving 15 bases between them. Germline loops: CDR1 MDHEN, CDR2 SYDVKM. The CDR3 contains 15 residues. CDR3 nucleotide sequence: TGTGCCAGCAGTTTTTTGACTCCACTCTCCAATGAGCAGTTCTTC. It codes for CASSFLTPLSNEQFF.

The CDR3, as DNA: TGCGCCAGCAGCATGATGACACCAACTAATGAAAAACTGTTTTTT. It specifies CASSMMTPTNEKLFF. The chain combines TRBV5-1 with TRBJ1-4; D ambiguous. The germline V gene encodes CDR1 SGHRS and CDR2 YFSETQ. The CDR3 runs to 15 residues. The V gene lost 4 bases and the J gene lost 0 bases, with 10 bases spanning the gap.

The rearrangement uses TRBV29-1 and TRBJ2-7; maybe TRBD1 (6 bases). Per germline, CDR1 SQVTM and CDR2 ANQGSEA. This CDR3 is 12 amino acids long. V was trimmed by 6 bases and J by 0 bases, leaving 9 bases between them. CDR3 residues: CSVRTDSYEQYF. As DNA, the CDR3 is TGCAGCGTCCGGACAGACTCCTACGAGCAGTACTTC.

The chain has TRBV29-1 and TRBJ2-2; D perhaps matches TRBD2 (6 bases). The germline gives CDR1 SQVTM, CDR2 ANQGSEA. This CDR3 contains 17 residues. Trimming removed 6 bases at V and 0 bases at J, with 20 bases between. CDR3 loop: CSVETISGLANTGELFF. CDR3 coding DNA: TGCAGCGTCGAAACAATATCGGGACTCGCGAACACCGGGGAGCTGTTTTTT.

This chain joins TRBV5-6 and TRBJ2-7; D gene uncertain. The V gene lost 0 bases and the J gene lost 9 bases, with 7 bases spanning the gap. CDR3 length: 11 amino acids. Germline V lookup: CDR1 SGHDT, CDR2 YYEEEE. Here the CDR3 DNA reads TGTGCCAGCAGCTTGGTTGGTAGGCAGTACTTC. Translated, it gives CASSLVGRQYF.

The gene calls are TRBV5-1 and TRBJ2-5; 7 nucleotides line up with TRBD1. The CDR3 is 14 amino acids. Germline V lookup: CDR1 SGHRS, CDR2 YFSETQ. V shed 4 bases and J 5 bases; nucleotides not matched to a gene: 8. The CDR3 nucleotides read TGCGCCAGCAGCCGGACAGGAGCTGGGGAGACCCAGTACTTC. It is translated as CASSRTGAGETQYF.

The V gene is TRBV9, the J gene TRBJ1-2, with D possibly TRBD1 on 5 matching bases. This CDR3 is 13 amino acids long. The V gene's germline CDR1 is SGDLS and CDR2 YYNGEE. Trimming removed 3 bases from V and 2 bases from J, with 8 bases in between. CDR3 bases: TGTGCCAGCAGCGCGACAGAGAACTATGGCTACACCTTC. Its translation is CASSATENYGYTF.

The chain is built from TRBV27 and TRBJ2-5; no firm D call. The CDR3 runs to 13 residues. V lost 6 bases and J lost 3, with 11 bases in between. Germline lookup yields CDR1 MNHEY and CDR2 SMNVEV (reference sequence). The CDR3 DNA reads TGTGCCAGCAGGAGACATGGGGAAGAGACCCAGTACTTC. Translated, it gives CASRRHGEETQYF.

This chain links TRBV20-1 with TRBJ2-7; possible D gene TRBD1, 6 bases. The CDR3 length is 15 residues. Germline V CDR1 and CDR2: DFQATT, SNEGSKA (reference sequence). Between the trimmed V and J ends, which lost 0 bases and 3 bases, there was a span of 15 bases. Here the CDR3 reads CSAREPRTALYEQYF. For the CDR3, the DNA is TGCAGTGCTAGAGAACCCCGGACAGCCCTCTACGAGCAGTACTTC.

The chain carries TRBV6-4 and TRBJ1-5; 8 positions agree with TRBD1. Germline V gene lookup returns CDR1 MRHNA and CDR2 SNTAGT. The CDR3 runs 15 residues. V was clipped by 6 bases and J by 0 bases; unmatched bases: 4. For the CDR3, the DNA is TGTGCCAGCAGCCCTGACAGGGGTAGCAATCAGCCCCAGCATTTT. Protein product: CASSPDRGSNQPQHF.

CDR3 coding DNA: TGTGCCACCAGAGTTAGGGGGAGCGGGACAGATACGCAGTATTTT. This translates into CATRVRGSGTDTQYF. This chain links TRBV15 with TRBJ2-3; D is perhaps TRBD1 or TRBD2 (6 bases each). Germline V CDR1 and CDR2: LNHNV, YYDKDF (reference sequence). V lost 6 bases, J lost 3 bases, and 16 bases lay in between. The CDR3 is made up of 15 amino acids.

The chain combines TRBV29-1 with TRBJ2-1; TRBD1 agrees at 11 bases. Trimming took 7 bases from V and 9 from J; bases not matched to a gene: 11. The CDR3 is 14 residues long. In germline, CDR1 is SQVTM, CDR2 ANQGSEA. CDR3 amino acids: CSAGQGASGSEQFF. Written as DNA, the CDR3 is TGCAGCGCAGGACAGGGGGCGTCGGGTAGTGAGCAGTTCTTC.

V usage is TRBV20-1 and J usage is TRBJ2-7; D is unclear. Germline lookup yields CDR1 DFQATT and CDR2 SNEGSKA (reference sequence). V dropped 1 base and J dropped 0 bases, with 10 bases sitting between them. This CDR3 comprises 14 residues. Written as DNA, the CDR3 is TGCAGTGCTAGAGTCCCCATGAGCTCCTACGAGCAGTACTTC. This encodes CSARVPMSSYEQYF.

The chain recombines TRBV27 with TRBJ2-3; the match to TRBD2 covers 8 bases. Trimming cost V 6 bases and J 3 bases; bases outside gene matches: 5. The CDR3 has 14 residues. Germline-derived CDR1 and CDR2 are MNHEY and SMNVEV (reference sequence). Here the CDR3 DNA reads TGTGCCAGCAGCCTGAGCGGGAGAACAGATACGCAGTATTTT. Translated: CASSLSGRTDTQYF.

J is TRBJ2-5 and V is TRBV27; D assignment may be TRBD1 or TRBD2 (6 bases each). V lost 6 bases and J lost 3, with 20 bases in between. The CDR3 length is 16 residues. Germline V gives CDR1 MNHEY, CDR2 SMNVEV (reference sequence). This CDR3 is CASSSDRGGRKETQYF. The DNA for the CDR3 is TGTGCCAGCAGCAGCGACAGAGGGGGGAGGAAAGAGACCCAGTACTTC.

The chain links TRBV6-6 to TRBJ2-4; D unclear. The CDR3 is made up of 16 amino acids. Germline V gives CDR1 MNHNY, CDR2 SVGAGI (reference sequence). Trimming shortened V by 3 bases and J by 3 bases, and 15 bases separated the two germline ends. CDR3 sequence reads: CASSYLRAGGKNIQYF. In nucleotides, the CDR3 is TGTGCCAGCAGTTATCTCCGGGCCGGCGGCAAAAACATTCAGTACTTC.

This clonotype was found once. V and J are TRBV5-1 and TRBJ2-5; TRBD1 agrees at 9 bases. J lost 3 bases, V lost 5 bases, and 2 bases had no gene match. CDR3 length: 13 amino acids. Per germline, CDR1 SGHRS and CDR2 YFSETQ. The CDR3 coding sequence is TGCGCCAGCAGACAGGGGGCAGAAGAGACCCAGTACTTC. Amino acid sequence: CASRQGAEETQYF.

The gene calls are TRBV7-2 and TRBJ1-1, with 9 bases matching TRBD1. V was pared by 3 bases and J by 6 bases, with 8 bases of the junction left unmatched. CDR1 SGHTA and CDR2 FQGNSA come from the germline V gene. The CDR3 is 15 residues long. The DNA of the CDR3 is TGTGCCAGCAGCTTGGGGACAGGGTGGAGGTCTGAAGCTTTCTTT. Its protein product is CASSLGTGWRSEAFF.

V usage is TRBV24-1 and J usage is TRBJ2-4; 8 nucleotides agree with TRBD1. This CDR3 contains 16 residues. Germline CDR1 reads KGHDR; CDR2 reads SFDVKD. J gave up 0 bases and V 4 bases, and 4 bases lay outside the gene matches. The CDR3 spells CATSDATGVAKNIQYF. In DNA, the CDR3 is TGTGCCACCAGTGACGCGACAGGGGTAGCCAAAAACATTCAGTACTTC.

Details on this clonotype: The junction does not match germline at one end; this may be a read error. The V call is TRBV7-9, the J call TRBJ2-7, with D hard to call. The CDR3 has 13 amino acids. In germline, CDR1 is SEHNR, CDR2 FQNEAQ (reference sequence). The CDR3 sequence: CASSLGVFYEQYF. The DNA for the CDR3 is TGTGCCAGCAGTTTAGGCGTCTTCTACGAGCAGTACTTC.

V and J are TRBV29-1 and TRBJ1-2; D is ambiguous. CDR1 and CDR2 (germline): SQVTM, ANQGSEA. This CDR3 contains 14 residues. Trimming took 2 bases from V and 0 from J, leaving 10 bases between them. The chain's CDR3 is CSVEPRLANYGYTF. CDR3 DNA: TGCAGCGTTGAACCCCGCCTAGCTAACTATGGCTACACCTTC.

This clonotype turned up a few times. V is TRBV5-6 and J is TRBJ2-7; 9 bases are a match to TRBD1. Germline V gene lookup returns CDR1 SGHDT and CDR2 YYEEEE. J was trimmed by 5 bases and V by 4 bases; bases with no gene match: 7. CDR3 length equals 14 residues. The CDR3 bases are TGTGCCAGCAGCCGGGACAGGGTGTTCGACGAGCAGTACTTC. Translation gives CASSRDRVFDEQYF. The full variable domain, with the rest looked up from reference TRBV5-6 and TRBJ2-7, is DAGVTQSPTHLIKTRGQQVTLRCSPKSGHDTVSWYQQALGQGPQFIFQYYEEEERQRGNFPDRFSGHQFPNYSSELNVNALLLGDSALYLCASSRDRVFDEQYFGPGTRLTVT.

V usage is TRBV5-6 and J usage is TRBJ2-1; the D gene is possibly TRBD2 (5 bases). The CDR3 spans 12 residues. V was shortened by 0 bases and J by 9 bases, with 7 bases between the two germline ends. In germline, CDR1 is SGHDT, CDR2 YYEEEE. The CDR3 DNA reads TGTGCCAGCAGCTTGGCTAGCTCTGAGCAGTTCTTC. It yields the protein CASSLASSEQFF.

The genes are TRBV27 and TRBJ2-2; weak D call: TRBD1 (6 bases). V lost 5 bases and J 4 bases, leaving 14 bases between the germline ends. This CDR3 contains 15 residues. CDR1 and CDR2 (germline): MNHEY, SMNVEV (reference sequence). In nucleotides, the CDR3 is TGTGCCAGCAGTCCCTGGACAGAGGGCACCGGGGAGCTGTTTTTT. It translates to CASSPWTEGTGELFF.

The genes are TRBV4-2 and TRBJ1-2, with 10 bases lining up with TRBD1. The CDR3 extends over 15 amino acids. Germline V gives CDR1 LGHNA, CDR2 YNFKEQ. Losses at the gene ends were 1 base for V and 4 bases for J; bases not matched to a gene: 3. CDR3 protein: CASSQGGTGVYGYTF. The CDR3 coding sequence is TGTGCCAGCAGCCAAGGTGGGACAGGGGTCTATGGCTACACCTTC.

J is TRBJ2-1 and V is TRBV7-2, with 13 nucleotides matching TRBD2. Germline values: CDR1 SGHTA, CDR2 FQGNSA. This CDR3 spans 17 amino acids. J was trimmed by 8 bases and V by 5 bases; bases with no gene match: 12. The CDR3 is CASSGPGTSGTLDEQFF. The CDR3 DNA sequence: TGTGCCAGCAGCGGCCCCGGGACTAGCGGGACCTTGGATGAGCAGTTCTTC. The variable domain in full, with the rest retrieved from reference TRBV7-2 and TRBJ2-1, is GAGVSQSPSNKVTEKGKDVELRCDPISGHTALYWYRQSLGQGLEFLIYFQGNSAPDKSGLPSDRFSAERTGGSVSTLTIQRTQQEDSAVYLCASSGPGTSGTLDEQFFGPGTRLTVL.

This chain uses TRBV28 with TRBJ1-2; D remains ambiguous. Trimming stripped 6 bases from V and 3 bases from J, with 5 bases between. Germline values: CDR1 MDHEN, CDR2 SYDVKM. The CDR3 has 11 amino acids. CDR3 coding DNA: TGTGCCAGCAGCTGGGACTATGGCTACACCTTC. This sequence encodes CASSWDYGYTF.

The chain links TRBV29-1 to TRBJ2-7; D ambiguous. Germline assignment: CDR1 SQVTM and CDR2 ANQGSEA. Trimming left V 4 bases short and J 0 bases short, with 1 base between. The CDR3 has 10 residues. Here the CDR3 DNA reads TGCAGCGTTGTCTCCTACGAGCAGTACTTC. This gives the protein CSVVSYEQYF.

This chain uses TRBV7-2 with TRBJ2-7; 8 bases line up with TRBD2. The ends lost 0 bases at V and 6 bases at J; junction bases unmatched: 7. The CDR3 is 15 amino acids. Germline V gives CDR1 SGHTA, CDR2 FQGNSA. In DNA, the CDR3 is TGTGCCAGCAGCTTAGCGCGGGAGGTAACCTCCGAGCAGTACTTC. It specifies CASSLAREVTSEQYF.

V and J are TRBV7-6 and TRBJ1-5; D unresolved. Germline V gene lookup returns CDR1 SGHVS and CDR2 FNYEAQ. V was pared by 5 bases and J by 3 bases, with 5 bases between. CDR3 length: 12 residues. For the CDR3, the DNA is TGTGCCAGCAGCCGCCCCAATCAGCCCCAGCATTTT. This codes for CASSRPNQPQHF.